One T cell receptor (beta chain) is described in this entry. This clone's antigen is unknown. The record has no base qualities; no much larger clone is one base away. Participants in the prospective study were enrolled through a virtual design, were aged roughly 18 to 90 years, and lived in 24 United States geographic areas. In the prospective study, participants were assigned to cohorts based on the clinical history participants reported in a screening survey and a study questionnaire. Exposed participants had been in contact with someone with a PCR-confirmed or clinician-diagnosed COVID-19 case within 2 weeks of study entry. Mobile phlebotomists in the prospective study collected whole blood, serum and a nasopharyngeal or oropharyngeal swab from every participant. Prospective study participants could optionally give additional blood draws and questionnaires over an approximately two-month period. Prospective study blood samples were shipped either frozen or at room temperature before DNA extraction.

The immunoSEQ Assay, a bias-controlled multiplex PCR, was used to amplify TCRbeta CDR3 regions from genomic DNA. Regarding the original processing steps: The number of nucleated cells in each sample was estimated by amplification of reference gene primers within the assay. Sequence reads were collapsed and filtered to measure the absolute abundance of every unique TCRbeta CDR3 rearrangement. For each sample, productive Simpson clonality was calculated as the square root of Simpson's diversity index across productive rearrangements. TCRdb mirrors the immuneACCESS table, restricted to in-frame sequences. Some clones are absent from its copies; in checked studies, under half trace to an unresolved V gene, and the reason for the others is unknown. V, J and clone size derive from that table, while D and trimming were established from the DNA sequence. A total of approximately 220,000 clones appear in this sample, 83% of them only once. The ten largest clonotypes hold about 5.3% of the sample.

This sample stems from a study of blood T cell repertoires in COVID-19 (dated by TCRdb to between 2020 and 2021). Regarding the study in general: Samples covering the acute and convalescent phases of COVID-19 were provided by collaborators in the United States, Italy and Spain. Sample metadata almost always included a de-identified subject ID, COVID-19 status, age in years and sex. Where available, HLA class I and class II types were obtained from metadata supplied by the sample provider rather than from assay-based typing. The repertoires were released in a freely available public database intended as a resource for research on the immune response to SARS-CoV-2. The samples were drawn from the first 160 participants of the ongoing ImmuneRACE study and from some 1,300 subjects provided by 6 global collaborators. Subjects who had been exposed to COVID-19, were actively infected with it, or had recovered from it provided the deeply sampled blood TCRbeta repertoires that made up the dataset. The prospective study material was composed of cDNA or gDNA derived from T cells, B-cell-depleted T cells, or PBMCs. General conclusions and limits of the study: The amount of clinical and demographic metadata varied by source and participant and was provided uncurated.

Reading from cysteine to phenylalanine, the CDR3 counts 13 amino acids. The kept DNA is CDR3 alone, 39 bases in frame from the first base. V is cut by 3 bases and J by 7 bases, and the space between the germline ends is 12 bases. CDR1 and CDR2, looked up from the germline V gene, are SGHAT and FQNNGV. The sequenced sample consisted of PBMCs or T cells enriched from blood (not recorded which). The sequence joins TRBV11-2 to TRBJ1-1; the D gene cannot be named for sure. The TCR sequence derives from a woman in her fifties or sixties who had been exposed to COVID-19. The encoded CDR3 is CASSFMVADEAFF. The DNA sequence is TGTGCCAGCAGCTTTATGGTCGCAGATGAAGCTTTCTTT.